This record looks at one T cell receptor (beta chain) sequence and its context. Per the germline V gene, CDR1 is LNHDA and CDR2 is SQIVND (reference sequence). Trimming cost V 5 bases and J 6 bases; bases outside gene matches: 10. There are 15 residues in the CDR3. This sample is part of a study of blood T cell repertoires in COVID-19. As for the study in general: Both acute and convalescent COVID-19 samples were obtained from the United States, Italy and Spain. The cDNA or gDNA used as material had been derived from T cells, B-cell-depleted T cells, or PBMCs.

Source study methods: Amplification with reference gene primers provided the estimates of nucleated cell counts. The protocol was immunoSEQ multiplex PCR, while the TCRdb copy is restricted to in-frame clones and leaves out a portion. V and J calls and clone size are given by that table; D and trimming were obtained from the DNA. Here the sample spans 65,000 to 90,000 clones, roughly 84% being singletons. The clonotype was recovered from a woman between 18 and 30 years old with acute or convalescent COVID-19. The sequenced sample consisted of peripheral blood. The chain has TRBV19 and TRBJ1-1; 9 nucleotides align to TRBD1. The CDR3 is CASSPTRTGVAEAFF. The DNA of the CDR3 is TGTGCCAGTAGTCCCACACGGACAGGGGTAGCTGAAGCTTTCTTT.